Presented here are 9 T cell receptor beta chains from one specimen sequenced in a study of CD8+ T cells in alopecia areata listed by TCRdb under 2018. Library preparation employed the immunoSEQ multiplex PCR assay. To provide template for TCR sequencing, every sample had RNA extracted and reverse transcribed into cDNA. In its TCRdb copy, this immuneACCESS table keeps in-frame sequences only and misses some clones. Where compared with another copy, unresolved V genes explain less than half of these, and the others have no known cause. This sample gives 90,000 to 120,000 clones in total; about 60% of them show up just once. The ten largest account for roughly 25% of the sample. Specimen: NKG2D-low CD8+ T cells sorted from blood. Per the publication, the cell subset or site label means: sorted CD8+ NKG2D-low blood T cells. All receptors derive from a human donor with alopecia areata.

V is TRBV19 and J is TRBJ1-1; maybe TRBD1 (6 bases). V was cut by 9 bases and J by 6 bases, with 17 bases left in between. Per germline, CDR1 LNHDA and CDR2 SQIVND (reference sequence). This CDR3 comprises 13 residues. CDR3 sequence: CASHQGNIPEAFF. DNA for the CDR3: TGTGCCAGCCATCAGGGGAATATCCCTGAAGCTTTCTTT. Looking up the rest from reference TRBV19 and TRBJ1-1 gives the full variable domain: DGGITQSPKYLFRKEGQNVTLSCEQNLNHDAMYWYRQDPGQGLRLIYYSQIVNDFQKGDIAEGYSVSREKKESFPLTVTSAQKNPTAFYLCASHQGNIPEAFFGQGTRLTVV.

V and J are TRBV29-1 and TRBJ2-7; TRBD1 agrees at 8 bases. This CDR3 contains 13 residues. With V trimmed by 6 bases and J by 2 bases, 6 bases remained unmatched. Germline V gene lookup returns CDR1 SQVTM and CDR2 ANQGSEA. CDR3 in DNA: TGCAGCGTAACAGGGGGGCTAACCTACGAGCAGTACTTC. Its protein is CSVTGGLTYEQYF.

The chain couples TRBV28 to TRBJ2-5; possible D gene TRBD2, 5 bases. Germline CDR1 reads MDHEN; CDR2 reads SYDVKM. The germline V and J ends were trimmed by 6 bases and 4 bases, with 18 bases remaining between them. There are 15 residues in the CDR3. The CDR3 coding sequence is TGTGCCAGCAGCAATCAACGGGGAGTTCGAGAGACCCAGTACTTC. Its translation is CASSNQRGVRETQYF.

The chain uses TRBV4-1 and TRBJ2-1; D is undetermined. Germline V gene sequence: CDR1 MGHRA, CDR2 YSYEKL. The CDR3 has 14 residues. Trimming pared 0 bases from V and 2 bases from J, leaving 5 bases between. In nucleotides, the CDR3 is TGCGCCAGCAGCCAAGATCGCGCCTACAATGAGCAGTTCTTC. The encoded protein is CASSQDRAYNEQFF.

The chain combines TRBV27 with TRBJ2-7; the D call may be TRBD1 or TRBD2 (5 bases each). Trimming removed 5 bases at V and 0 bases at J, with 17 bases between. The length of the CDR3 is 16 residues. Germline V CDR1 and CDR2: MNHEY, SMNVEV (reference sequence). CDR3 sequence: CASSPGPRANSYEQYF. CDR3 bases: TGTGCCAGCAGTCCGGGGCCTCGCGCAAACTCCTACGAGCAGTACTTC.

The chain combines TRBV6-5 with TRBJ1-1; a weak D match, TRBD1 (5 bases). Germline V gene sequence: CDR1 MNHEY, CDR2 SVGAGI. The V end was cut by 2 bases, the J end by 6 bases, with 13 bases between. The CDR3 extends over 14 amino acids. As DNA, the CDR3 is TGTGCCAGCAGTTACCTGGGGCAATGGTCTGAAGCTTTCTTT. Protein product: CASSYLGQWSEAFF.

This clone was found a few times. The gene calls are TRBV29-1 and TRBJ2-5; possible D gene TRBD2, 5 bases. Trimming stripped 3 bases from V and 5 bases from J, with 13 bases between. This CDR3 is built from 13 residues. Germline-derived CDR1 and CDR2 are SQVTM and ANQGSEA. The CDR3 region is CSVDRGILETQYF. CDR3 sequence (DNA): TGCAGCGTTGATCGAGGGATCTTGGAGACCCAGTACTTC. The full variable domain, in which reference TRBV29-1 and TRBJ2-5 provide the parts outside the CDR3, is SAVISQKPSRDICQRGTSLTIQCQVDSQVTMMFWYRQQPGQSLTLIATANQGSEATYESGFVIDKFPISRPNLTFSTLTVSNMSPEDSSIYLCSVDRGILETQYFGPGTRLLVL.

This clone has a handful of counts. V and J are TRBV7-8 and TRBJ2-5; possibly TRBD2 for D (6 bases). This CDR3 region has 14 residues. Germline V lookup: CDR1 SGHVS, CDR2 FQNEAQ. V was cut by 5 bases and J by 3 bases, with 13 bases left in between. CDR3 coding DNA: TGTGCCAGCAGCCGTCGGGGGACTGAAGAGACCCAGTACTTC. It is translated as CASSRRGTEETQYF. The full variable domain, rest sourced from reference TRBV7-8 and TRBJ2-5, is GAGVSQSPRYKVAKRGQDVALRCDPISGHVSLFWYQQALGQGPEFLTYFQNEAQLDKSGLPSDRFFAERPEGSVSTLKIQRTQQEDSAVYLCASSRRGTEETQYFGPGTRLLVL.

The V call is TRBV28, the J call TRBJ2-3, with D possibly called TRBD1 or TRBD2 (5 bases each). The length of the CDR3 is 19 residues. Trimming stripped 3 bases from V and 0 bases from J, with 22 bases between. Germline V CDR1 and CDR2: MDHEN, SYDVKM. CDR3 residues: CASSFALPWDPTSTDTQYF. As DNA, the CDR3 is TGTGCCAGCAGTTTTGCCCTCCCCTGGGACCCAACTAGCACAGATACGCAGTATTTT. Full variable domain (missing parts from reference TRBV28 and TRBJ2-3): DVKVTQSSRYLVKRTGEKVFLECVQDMDHENMFWYRQDPGLGLRLIYFSYDVKMKEKGDIPEGYSVSREKKERFSLILESASTNQTSMYLCASSFALPWDPTSTDTQYFGPGTRLTVL.